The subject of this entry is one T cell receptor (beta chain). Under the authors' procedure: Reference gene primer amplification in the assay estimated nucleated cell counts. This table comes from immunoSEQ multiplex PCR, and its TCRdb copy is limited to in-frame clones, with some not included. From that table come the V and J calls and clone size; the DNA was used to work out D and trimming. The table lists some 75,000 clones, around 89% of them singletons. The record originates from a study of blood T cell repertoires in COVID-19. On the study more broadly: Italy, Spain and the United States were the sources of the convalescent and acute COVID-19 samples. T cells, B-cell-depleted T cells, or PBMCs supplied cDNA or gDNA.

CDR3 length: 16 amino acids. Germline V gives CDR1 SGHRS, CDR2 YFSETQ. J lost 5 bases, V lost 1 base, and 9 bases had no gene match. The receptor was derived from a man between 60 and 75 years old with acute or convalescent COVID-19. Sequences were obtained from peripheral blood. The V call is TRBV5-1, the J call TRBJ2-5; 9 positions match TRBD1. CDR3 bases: TGCGCCAGCAGCTTGAGCGGGACAGGGCTTGGGGAGACCCAGTACTTC. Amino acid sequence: CASSLSGTGLGETQYF.